The 5 T cell receptor beta chains below come from one sample, sequenced in a study of metastatic and nonmetastatic thyroid tumors. With MiXCR, TCRdb called clones anew from the PCR reads. The sample comprises tens of thousands of clones, 14% to 15% of which are singletons, and about 14% rests with the top ten. All patients were untreated before thyroid surgery. The sequenced sample was tumor tissue. The receptors derive from a female donor with papillary thyroid cancer or a benign thyroid nodule (not recorded which). Some clones in this sample may be carry-over from other donors' samples.

In this sample, this clone turned up many times. This sequence joins TRBV7-3 and TRBJ1-1; 11 nucleotides match TRBD1. The CDR3 length is 18 residues. The V segment lost 0 bases and the J segment 1 base; nucleotides outside the gene matches: 7. The germline gives CDR1 SGHTA, CDR2 FQGTGA. Here the CDR3 reads CASSLTDRGRWGNTEAFF. The CDR3 coding sequence is TGTGCCAGCAGCTTAACGGACAGGGGGCGTTGGGGGAACACTGAAGCTTTCTTT.

This clone was seen at least ten times. The chain has TRBV5-1 and TRBJ2-3; a weak D match, TRBD1 (5 bases). Trimming pared 6 bases from V and 0 bases from J, leaving 11 bases between. Looked up from germline, CDR1 is SGHRS and CDR2 is YFSETQ. The CDR3 extends over 14 amino acids. The CDR3, as DNA: TGCGCCAGCAATGGGGCGGCTAGCACAGATACGCAGTATTTT. This codes for CASNGAASTDTQYF. The full variable domain, in which reference TRBV5-1 and TRBJ2-3 provide the parts outside the CDR3, is KAGVTQTPRYLIKTRGQQVTLSCSPISGHRSVSWYQQTPGQGLQFLFEYFSETQRNKGNFPGRFSGRQFSNSRSEMNVSTLELGDSALYLCASNGAASTDTQYFGPGTRLTVL.

This clone was seen at least ten times. This sequence joins TRBV20-1 and TRBJ2-1; D call uncertain. Trimming removed 1 base at V and 4 bases at J, with 5 bases between. The CDR3 length is 12 residues. Germline CDR1 and CDR2: DFQATT and SNEGSKA (reference sequence). The CDR3 reads CSARGLYNEQFF. The DNA of the CDR3 is TGCAGTGCTAGAGGCCTATACAATGAGCAGTTCTTC.

This clone was seen repeatedly, ten times or more. This chain uses TRBV6-1 with TRBJ1-5, with D perhaps TRBD1 (5 bases). Germline V gene lookup returns CDR1 MNHNS and CDR2 SASEGT. The CDR3 length is 15 residues. V was pared by 8 bases and J by 0 bases, with 14 bases between. As DNA, the CDR3 is TGTGCCAGCGGGATGCGTCAGGGTAGCAATCAGCCCCAGCATTTT. Its translation is CASGMRQGSNQPQHF.

This clone was counted ten times or more. V usage is TRBV4-1 and J usage is TRBJ2-4, with 12 nucleotides matching TRBD1. The germline V gene has CDR1 MGHRA and CDR2 YSYEKL. The CDR3 totals 16 residues. V was pared by 4 bases and J by 8 bases, with 9 bases of the junction left unmatched. The CDR3 DNA follows: TGCGCCAGCAGCCGGGACCCGGGACAGGGGGCCGACATTCAGTACTTC. This encodes CASSRDPGQGADIQYF.